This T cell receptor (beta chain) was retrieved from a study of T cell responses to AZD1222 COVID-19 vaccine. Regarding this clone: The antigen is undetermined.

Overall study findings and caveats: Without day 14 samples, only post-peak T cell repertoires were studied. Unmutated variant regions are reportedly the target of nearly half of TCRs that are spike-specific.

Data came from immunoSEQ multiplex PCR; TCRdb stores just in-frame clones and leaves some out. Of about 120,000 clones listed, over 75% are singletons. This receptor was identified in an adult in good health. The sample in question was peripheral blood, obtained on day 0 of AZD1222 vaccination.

CDR3 bases: TGTGCCAGCAGCTCGGGACTAGCGCAGAGCGAGCAGTACTTC. It is translated as CASSSGLAQSEQYF. The rearrangement links TRBV13 to TRBJ2-7; 10 bases match TRBD2. The junction had 6 bases not matched to a gene; V was cut back by 4 bases and J by 6 bases. The length of the CDR3 is 14 residues. The germline V gene encodes CDR1 PRHDT and CDR2 FYEKMQ (reference sequence). Complete variable domain (other parts from reference TRBV13 and TRBJ2-7): AAGVIQSPRHLIKEKRETATLKCYPIPRHDTVYWYQQGPGQDPQFLISFYEKMQSDKGSIPDRFSAQQFSDYHSELNMSSLELGDSALYFCASSSGLAQSEQYFGPGTRLTVT.